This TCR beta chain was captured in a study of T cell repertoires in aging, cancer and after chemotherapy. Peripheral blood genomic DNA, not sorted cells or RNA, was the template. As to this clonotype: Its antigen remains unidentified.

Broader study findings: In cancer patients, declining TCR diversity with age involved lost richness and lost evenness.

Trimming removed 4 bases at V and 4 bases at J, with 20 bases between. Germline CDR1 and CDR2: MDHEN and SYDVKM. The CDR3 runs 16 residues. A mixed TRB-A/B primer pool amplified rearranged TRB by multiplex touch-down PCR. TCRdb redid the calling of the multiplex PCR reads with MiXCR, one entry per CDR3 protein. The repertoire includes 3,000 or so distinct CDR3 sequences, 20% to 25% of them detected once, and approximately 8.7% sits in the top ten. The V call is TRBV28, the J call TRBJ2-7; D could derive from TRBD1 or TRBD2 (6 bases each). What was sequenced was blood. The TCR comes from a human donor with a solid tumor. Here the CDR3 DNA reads TGTGCCAGCAGTTGGGGGGTTCAGGGGTCGGCATACGAGCAGTACTTC. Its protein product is CASSWGVQGSAYEQYF.